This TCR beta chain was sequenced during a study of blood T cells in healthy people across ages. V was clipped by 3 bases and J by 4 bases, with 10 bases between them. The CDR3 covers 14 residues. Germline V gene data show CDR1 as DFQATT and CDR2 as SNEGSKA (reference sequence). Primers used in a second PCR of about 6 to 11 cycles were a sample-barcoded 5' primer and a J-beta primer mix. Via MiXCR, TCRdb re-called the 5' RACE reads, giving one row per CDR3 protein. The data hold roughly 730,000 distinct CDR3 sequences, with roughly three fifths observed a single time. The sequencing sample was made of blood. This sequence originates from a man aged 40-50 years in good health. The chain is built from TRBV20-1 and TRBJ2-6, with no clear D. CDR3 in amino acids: CSARGPTGANVLTF. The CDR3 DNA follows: TGCAGTGCTAGGGGCCCAACCGGGGCCAACGTCCTGACTTTC.